The rows below give T cell receptor beta chains drawn from one sample of a study of neurological immune-mediated disorders. One entry per CDR3 protein results from TCRdb running MiXCR on the 5' RACE reads. The table includes approximately 50,000 distinct CDR3 sequences, roughly 8.3% detected once. The sequencing sample was made of PBMCs. These receptors all come from a woman aged 40 to 55 in good health. Each CDR3 is given with its conserved first and last residue.

v_gene,j_gene,CDR3aa
TRBV12-3/TRBV12-4,TRBJ1-6,CASSPTGGRRNSPLHF
TRBV6-2/TRBV6-3,TRBJ2-7,CASSENRENEQYF
TRBV4-3,TRBJ1-5,CASSQGHPGQPQHF
TRBV5-1,TRBJ2-4,CASKETSKNIQYF
TRBV3-1,TRBJ1-6,CASSQGRNSPLHF
TRBV10-2,TRBJ1-1,CASSLGQGYLTEAFF
TRBV6-1,TRBJ1-2,CASRDSSYGYTF
TRBV4-2,TRBJ1-2,CASSQALGRGNYGYTF
TRBV18,TRBJ2-1,CASSPKFHQVSNGNEQFF
TRBV5-6,TRBJ1-5,CASSPGGVRQPQHF
TRBV5-6,TRBJ2-5,CASSLDEETQYF
TRBV2,TRBJ2-7,CASILTATYEQYF
TRBV7-6,TRBJ1-1,CASSAQQGGGTEAFF
TRBV9,TRBJ1-5,CACCRGALGNNQPQHF
TRBV5-1,TRBJ2-1,CASSLATSGSINEQFF
TRBV30,TRBJ2-2,CAWQYTGELFF
TRBV29-1,TRBJ2-2,CSAYSGGTGELFF
TRBV5-4,TRBJ2-2,CASRDRGNGAGELFF
TRBV20-1,TRBJ2-2,CSARDASGGTGELFF
TRBV12-3/TRBV12-4,TRBJ1-5,CASSFRQGLNQPQHF
TRBV7-8,TRBJ1-1,CASSPIGLNTEAFF
TRBV10-3,TRBJ2-5,CAISESRGPGETQYF
TRBV6-2/TRBV6-3,TRBJ2-7,CASSYSEYEQYF
TRBV7-6,TRBJ2-1,CASSYSGSHGGEQFF
TRBV12-3/TRBV12-4,TRBJ2-2,CASSPGTGVGELFF
TRBV6-5,TRBJ1-3,CASSYSAGLHSGNTIYF
TRBV7-2,TRBJ1-2,CASSLYQGNYGYTF
TRBV20-1,TRBJ1-2,CSARRNREVNGYTF
TRBV7-2,TRBJ2-7,CASSFGTSGGAVENEQYF
TRBV3-1,TRBJ2-7,CASSQGRLSSYEQYF
TRBV2,TRBJ2-1,CASTPEQGKIF
TRBV9,TRBJ2-6,CASSVARGTTGANVLTF
TRBV6-2/TRBV6-3,TRBJ2-2,CASSRYLFVTENTGELFF
TRBV5-5,TRBJ1-3,CASSLALLSGNTIYF
TRBV7-2,TRBJ2-3,CASSFTLQAFFSTDTQYF
TRBV7-2,TRBJ2-5,CARSPGGHRKETQYF
TRBV15,TRBJ2-7,CATQQAGEQYF
TRBV7-9,TRBJ2-7,CASSSGLDEQYF
TRBV21-1,TRBJ1-4,CASSKDQDPLGKLFF
TRBV30,TRBJ1-5,CAWGTGDNQPQHF
TRBV12-3/TRBV12-4,TRBJ1-1,CASSFWDRAEAFF
TRBV4-3,TRBJ2-7,CASSQGGQVRNEQYF
TRBV9,TRBJ2-7,CARSVGNRDYEQYF
TRBV5-1,TRBJ1-5,CASSLGTDNQPQHF
TRBV10-3,TRBJ1-4,CAIRGTATNEKLFF
TRBV5-1,TRBJ1-6,CASSRTGTAVRPLHF
TRBV5-1,TRBJ1-2,CASSLLGTGDGYTF
TRBV6-5,TRBJ2-7,CASSYYGQDYEQYF
TRBV3-1,TRBJ2-7,CASSQEAGTRAYEQYF
TRBV9,TRBJ2-1,CASSDSSGGHSYNEQFF
TRBV5-1,TRBJ1-1,CASSLLDTSNTEAFF
TRBV20-1,TRBJ2-1,CSARDFRRLAFDNEQFF
TRBV5-1,TRBJ2-5,CASTGQGASGETQYF
TRBV20-1,TRBJ2-5,CSAIGETNGGETQYF
TRBV5-1,TRBJ2-1,CASSLANPGGSDEQFF
TRBV20-1,TRBJ2-1,CSAAGGPDNEQFF
TRBV10-3,TRBJ2-1,CAISDPGTSYNEQFF
TRBV29-1,TRBJ2-7,CSVRPDRGGEQYF
TRBV10-3,TRBJ2-1,CAIGECRRGYNEQFF
TRBV6-2/TRBV6-3,TRBJ1-2,CASSYPGTGFGYTF